This TCR beta chain comes out of a study of blood T cell repertoires in COVID-19. On the study more broadly: PBMCs, B-cell-depleted T cells, or T cells provided the cDNA or gDNA that made up the material.

Original processing notes: Reference gene primers were amplified, and this amplification served to estimate nucleated cell counts. Profiled with immunoSEQ multiplex PCR; TCRdb holds only in-frame clones, not every one. The DNA was the basis for D and trimming; V, J and clone size are from that table. This table has 25,000 to 35,000 clones, around 89% appearing once. The sample taken for sequencing was peripheral blood. The receptor's source is a man aged 55 to 69 with active COVID-19.

The CDR3 nucleotides read TGTGCCAGCAGTTACAAACGACAGGGTGAAGCTTTCTTT. It is translated as CASSYKRQGEAFF. This rearrangement joins TRBV6-5 to TRBJ1-1, with 7 bases lining up with TRBD1. V shed 2 bases and J 7 bases; nucleotides not matched to a gene: 4. From germline, CDR1 is MNHEY and CDR2 SVGAGI. CDR3 length: 13 residues.